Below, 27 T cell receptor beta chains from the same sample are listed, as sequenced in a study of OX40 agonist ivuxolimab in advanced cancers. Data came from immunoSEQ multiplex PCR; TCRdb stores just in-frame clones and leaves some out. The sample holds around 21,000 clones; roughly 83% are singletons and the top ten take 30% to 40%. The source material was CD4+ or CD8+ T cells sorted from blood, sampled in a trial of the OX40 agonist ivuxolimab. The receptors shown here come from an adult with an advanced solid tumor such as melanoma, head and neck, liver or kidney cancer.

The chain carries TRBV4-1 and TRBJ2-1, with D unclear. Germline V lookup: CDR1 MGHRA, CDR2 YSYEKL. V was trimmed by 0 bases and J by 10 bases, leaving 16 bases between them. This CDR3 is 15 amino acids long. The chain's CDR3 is CASSQDPSTGREQFF. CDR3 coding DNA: TGCGCCAGCAGCCAAGACCCCTCGACGGGCAGAGAGCAGTTCTTC.

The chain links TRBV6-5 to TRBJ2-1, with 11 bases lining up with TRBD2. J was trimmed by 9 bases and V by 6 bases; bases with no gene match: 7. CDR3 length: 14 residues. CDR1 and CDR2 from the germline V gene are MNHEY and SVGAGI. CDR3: CASRLAGGPGEQFF. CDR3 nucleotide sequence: TGTGCCAGCAGATTAGCGGGAGGGCCGGGTGAGCAGTTCTTC.

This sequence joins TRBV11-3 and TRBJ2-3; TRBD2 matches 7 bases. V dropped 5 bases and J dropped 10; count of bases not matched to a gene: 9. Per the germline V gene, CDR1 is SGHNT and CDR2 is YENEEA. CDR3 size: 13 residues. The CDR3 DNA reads TGTGCCAGCAGCGATGATCCGGGACTACCGCAGTATTTT. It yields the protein CASSDDPGLPQYF.

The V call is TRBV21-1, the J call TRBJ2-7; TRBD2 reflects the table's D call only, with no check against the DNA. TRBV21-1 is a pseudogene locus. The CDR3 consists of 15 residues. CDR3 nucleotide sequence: TGTGCCAGCAGCAAAGCGCGGACTAGTCGGCACGAGCAGTACTTC. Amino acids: CASSKARTSRHEQYF.

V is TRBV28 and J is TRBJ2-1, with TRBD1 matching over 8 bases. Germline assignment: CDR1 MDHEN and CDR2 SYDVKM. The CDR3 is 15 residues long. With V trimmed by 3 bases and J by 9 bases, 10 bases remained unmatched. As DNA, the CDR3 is TGTGCCAGCAGTTTGGGGACAGGCCCTCTCGGTGAGCAGTTCTTC. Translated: CASSLGTGPLGEQFF.

CDR3: CASSFGTPYNEQFF. DNA of the CDR3: TGTGCCAGCAGCTTCGGGACTCCTTACAATGAGCAGTTCTTC. The chain uses TRBV7-8 and TRBJ2-1, with D possibly being TRBD2 (6 bases). The CDR3 runs to 14 residues. In germline, CDR1 is SGHVS, CDR2 FQNEAQ. The V and J ends lost 3 bases and 4 bases respectively, with 10 bases between them.

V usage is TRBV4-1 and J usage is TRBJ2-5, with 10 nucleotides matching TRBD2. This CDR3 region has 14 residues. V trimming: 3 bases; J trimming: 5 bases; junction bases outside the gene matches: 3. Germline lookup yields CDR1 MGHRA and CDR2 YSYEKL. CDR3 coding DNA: TGCGCCAGCAGCCACCTAGCGGGAGAGGAGACCCAGTACTTC. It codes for CASSHLAGEETQYF.

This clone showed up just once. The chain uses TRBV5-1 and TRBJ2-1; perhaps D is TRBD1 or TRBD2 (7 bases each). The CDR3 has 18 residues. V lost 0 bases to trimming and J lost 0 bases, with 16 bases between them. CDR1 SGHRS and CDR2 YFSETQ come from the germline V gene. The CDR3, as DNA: TGCGCCAGCAGCTTGGAAGGCAGGGGGAGGGGCTCCTACAATGAGCAGTTCTTC. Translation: CASSLEGRGRGSYNEQFF.

The DNA for the CDR3 is TGTGCCTGGAGTGTACCGACTAGCGGGATATACAATGAGCAGTTCTTC. It encodes CAWSVPTSGIYNEQFF. This sequence joins TRBV30 and TRBJ2-1, with 11 bases fitting TRBD2. This CDR3 comprises 16 residues. Germline lookup yields CDR1 GTSNPN and CDR2 SVGIG (reference sequence). Losses at the gene ends were 0 bases for V and 4 bases for J; bases not matched to a gene: 5. The entire variable domain, with the rest obtained from reference TRBV30 and TRBJ2-1, is as follows: SQTIHQWPATLVQPVGSPLSLECTVEGTSNPNLYWYRQAAGRGLQLLFYSVGIGQISSEVPQNLSASRPQDRQFILSSKKLLLSDSGFYLCAWSVPTSGIYNEQFFGPGTRLTVL.

CDR3 region: CASSLGRSSYEQYF. In DNA, the CDR3 is TGTGCCAGCAGCCTAGGCAGGAGCTCCTACGAGCAGTACTTC. The J gene is TRBJ2-7, the V gene TRBV7-9; no clear D. Germline V gene data show CDR1 as SEHNR and CDR2 as FQNEAQ (reference sequence). Trimming pared 5 bases from V and 0 bases from J, leaving 11 bases between. The length of the CDR3 is 14 residues.

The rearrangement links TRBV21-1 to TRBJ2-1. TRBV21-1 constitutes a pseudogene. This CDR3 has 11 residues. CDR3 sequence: CASRVSSEQFF. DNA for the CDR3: TGTGCCAGCAGGGTAAGCAGCGAGCAGTTCTTC.

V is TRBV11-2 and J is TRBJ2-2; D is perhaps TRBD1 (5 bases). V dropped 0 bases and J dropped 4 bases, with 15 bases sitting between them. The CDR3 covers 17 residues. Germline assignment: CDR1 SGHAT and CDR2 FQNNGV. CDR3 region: CASSLESRRVFTGELFF. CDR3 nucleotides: TGTGCCAGCAGCTTAGAAAGTCGCAGGGTGTTCACCGGGGAGCTGTTTTTT.

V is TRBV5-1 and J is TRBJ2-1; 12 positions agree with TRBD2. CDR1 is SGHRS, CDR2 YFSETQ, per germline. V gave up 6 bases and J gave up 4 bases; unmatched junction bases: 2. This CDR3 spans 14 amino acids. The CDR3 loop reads CASTTSGGYNEQFF. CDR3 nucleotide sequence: TGCGCCAGCACGACTAGCGGGGGTTACAATGAGCAGTTCTTC.

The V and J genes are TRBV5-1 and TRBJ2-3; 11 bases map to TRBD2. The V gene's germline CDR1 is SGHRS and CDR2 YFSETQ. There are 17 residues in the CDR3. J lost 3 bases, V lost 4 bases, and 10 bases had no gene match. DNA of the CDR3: TGCGCCAGCAGCCTCCCGACTAGCGGGACAATAACAGATACGCAGTATTTT. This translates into CASSLPTSGTITDTQYF.

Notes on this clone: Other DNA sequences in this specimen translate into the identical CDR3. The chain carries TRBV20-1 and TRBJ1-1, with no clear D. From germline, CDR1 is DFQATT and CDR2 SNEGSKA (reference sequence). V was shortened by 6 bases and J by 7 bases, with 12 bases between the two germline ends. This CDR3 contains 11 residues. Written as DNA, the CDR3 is TGCAGTGCAGGACCTGGCGGTGAAGCTTTCTTT. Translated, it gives CSAGPGGEAFF.

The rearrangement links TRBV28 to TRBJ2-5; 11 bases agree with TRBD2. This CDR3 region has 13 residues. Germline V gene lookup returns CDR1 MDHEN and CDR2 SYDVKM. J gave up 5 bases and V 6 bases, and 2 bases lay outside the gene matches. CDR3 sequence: CASSTSGSETQYF. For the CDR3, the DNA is TGTGCCAGCAGCACTAGCGGGAGTGAGACCCAGTACTTC.

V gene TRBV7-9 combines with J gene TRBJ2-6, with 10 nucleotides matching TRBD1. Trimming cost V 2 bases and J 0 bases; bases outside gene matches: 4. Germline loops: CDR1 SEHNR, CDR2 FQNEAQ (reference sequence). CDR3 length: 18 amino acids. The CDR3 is CASSLWDRGLSGANVLTF. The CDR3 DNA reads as TGTGCCAGCAGCTTATGGGACAGGGGTCTCTCTGGGGCCAACGTCCTGACTTTC.

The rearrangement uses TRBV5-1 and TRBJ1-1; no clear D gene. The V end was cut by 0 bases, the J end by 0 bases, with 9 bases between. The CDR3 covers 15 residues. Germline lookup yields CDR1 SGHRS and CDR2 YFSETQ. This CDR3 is CASSLGQLLNTEAFF. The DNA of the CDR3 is TGCGCCAGCAGCTTGGGGCAGCTCCTGAACACTGAAGCTTTCTTT.

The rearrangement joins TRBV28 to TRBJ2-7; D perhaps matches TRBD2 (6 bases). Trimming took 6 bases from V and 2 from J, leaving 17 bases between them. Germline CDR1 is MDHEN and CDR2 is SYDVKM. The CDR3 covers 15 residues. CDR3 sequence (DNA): TGTGCCAGCAGCGTAGTGGGGACTCCTACCTACGAGCAGTACTTC. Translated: CASSVVGTPTYEQYF.

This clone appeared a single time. The CDR3 DNA reads as TGTGCCAGCAGCCAAGATCTAGTCGATGAGCAGTTCTTC. Residues: CASSQDLVDEQFF. This rearrangement joins TRBV4-2 to TRBJ2-1, with D unresolved. V was shortened by 0 bases and J by 8 bases, with 8 bases between the two germline ends. Germline V gene data show CDR1 as LGHNA and CDR2 as YNFKEQ. The CDR3 is 13 residues long.

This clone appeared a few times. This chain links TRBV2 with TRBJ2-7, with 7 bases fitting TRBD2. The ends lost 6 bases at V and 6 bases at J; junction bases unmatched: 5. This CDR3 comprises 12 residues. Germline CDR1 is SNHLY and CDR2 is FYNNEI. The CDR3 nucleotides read TGTGCCAGCAGGGCCACGGGGGGCGAGCAGTACTTC. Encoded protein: CASRATGGEQYF.

CDR3 sequence (DNA): TGTGCCAGCAGTCCACAGGGAGGTAATTACGAGCAGTACTTC. This encodes CASSPQGGNYEQYF. This chain uses TRBV6-5 with TRBJ2-5, with D perhaps being TRBD1 or TRBD2 (6 bases each). The J call may be in error: the DNA end matches TRBJ2-7 better. Germline V gives CDR1 MNHEY, CDR2 SVGAGI. CDR3 length equals 14 residues.

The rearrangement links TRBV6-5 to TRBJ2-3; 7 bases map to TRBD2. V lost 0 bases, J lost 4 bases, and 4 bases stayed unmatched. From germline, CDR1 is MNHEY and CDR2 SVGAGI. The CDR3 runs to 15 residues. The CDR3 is CASSYSGGSADTQYF. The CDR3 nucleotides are TGTGCCAGCAGTTACTCTGGCGGGAGCGCAGATACGCAGTATTTT.

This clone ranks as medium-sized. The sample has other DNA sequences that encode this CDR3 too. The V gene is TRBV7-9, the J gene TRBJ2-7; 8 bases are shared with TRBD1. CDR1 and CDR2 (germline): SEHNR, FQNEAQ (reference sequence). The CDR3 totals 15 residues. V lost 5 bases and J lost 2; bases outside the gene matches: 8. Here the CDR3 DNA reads TGTGCCAGCAGCCCCTTAGACAGGGGCACCTACGAGCAGTACTTC. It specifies CASSPLDRGTYEQYF.

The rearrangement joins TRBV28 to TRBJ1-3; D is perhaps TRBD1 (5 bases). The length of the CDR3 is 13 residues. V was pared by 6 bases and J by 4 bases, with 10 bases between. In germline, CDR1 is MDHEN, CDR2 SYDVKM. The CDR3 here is CASRDTAGNTIYF. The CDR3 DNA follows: TGTGCCAGCAGGGACACCGCGGGAAACACCATATATTTT.

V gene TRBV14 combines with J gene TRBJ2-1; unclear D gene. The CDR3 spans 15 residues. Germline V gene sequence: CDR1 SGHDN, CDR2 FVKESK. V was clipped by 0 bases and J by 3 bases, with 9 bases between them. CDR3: CASSQDILRYNEQFF. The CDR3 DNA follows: TGTGCCAGCAGCCAAGATATACTCCGCTACAATGAGCAGTTCTTC. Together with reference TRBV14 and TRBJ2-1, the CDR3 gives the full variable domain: EAGVTQFPSHSVIEKGQTVTLRCDPISGHDNLYWYRRVMGKEIKFLLHFVKESKQDESGMPNNRFLAERTGGTYSTLKVQPAELEDSGVYFCASSQDILRYNEQFFGPGTRLTVL.

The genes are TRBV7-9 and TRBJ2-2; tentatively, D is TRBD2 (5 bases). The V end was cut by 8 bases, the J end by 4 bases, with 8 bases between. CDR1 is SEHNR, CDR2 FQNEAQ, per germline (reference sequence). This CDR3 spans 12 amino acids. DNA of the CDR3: TGTGCCAGCCCGGACTTCACCGGGGAGCTGTTTTTT. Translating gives CASPDFTGELFF.